The sequence of this T cell receptor (beta chain) was determined in a study of chemoradiotherapy in HPV16-positive cancers. Study at large: Functional T-cell assays on a couple of HPV16-positive patients' cells defined candidate HPV-specific clones and common TCR motifs.

Details on this clone: Its antigen is not known.

Germline CDR1 is SGHKS and CDR2 is YYEKEE (reference sequence). Deletions cut 4 bases from V and 3 bases from J, with 13 bases between. The CDR3 spans 15 residues. General study findings and limits: In HPV16-positive patients, HPV-responsive T-cell expansion tracked better recurrence-free survival. During treatment, candidate HPV-specific clones and E7-related motifs expanded in tumor. The functional HPV-specific definition rests on just a couple of HPV16-positive patients.

Clones were sequenced by immunoSEQ multiplex PCR, and TCRdb holds only the in-frame ones, with some missing. The sample records about 5,000 clones, around four fifths being singletons. The sequence was obtained from a human donor with HPV-associated anogenital cancer. Sample collection was performed from a patient who underwent chemoradiotherapy. The rearrangement joins TRBV5-5 to TRBJ2-2; a weak D match, TRBD1 (5 bases). CDR3 region: CASSPDMLDTGELFF. Written as DNA, the CDR3 is TGTGCCAGCAGCCCGGACATGCTGGACACCGGGGAGCTGTTTTTT.